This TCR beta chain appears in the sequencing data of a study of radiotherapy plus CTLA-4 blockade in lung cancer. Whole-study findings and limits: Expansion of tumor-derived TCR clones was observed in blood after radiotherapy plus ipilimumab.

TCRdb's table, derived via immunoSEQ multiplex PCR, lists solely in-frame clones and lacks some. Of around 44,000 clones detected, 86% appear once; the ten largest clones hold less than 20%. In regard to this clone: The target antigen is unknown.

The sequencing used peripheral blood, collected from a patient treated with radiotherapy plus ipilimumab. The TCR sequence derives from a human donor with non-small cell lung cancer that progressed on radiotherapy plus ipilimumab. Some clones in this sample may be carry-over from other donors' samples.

The CDR3 spells CSARRDSGNTIYF. CDR3 sequence (DNA): TGCAGCGCCCGACGGGACTCTGGAAACACCATATATTTT. This chain joins TRBV29-1 and TRBJ1-3; D unresolved. Trimming stripped 7 bases from V and 0 bases from J, with 10 bases between. Germline lookup yields CDR1 SQVTM and CDR2 ANQGSEA. This CDR3 has 13 amino acids.